What follows are 27 T cell receptor beta chains derived from one specimen sequenced in a study of T cells in women clearing cervical HPV infection. Sequencing used immunoSEQ multiplex PCR; TCRdb keeps in-frame clones, though not all of them. The sample totals some 30,000 clones. The source material was blood buffy coat. These receptors all come from a woman between 18 and 70 years old with a cervical HPV16 infection that either progressed to CIN3+ or cleared (not recorded which).

With regard to this clone: The read ends 3 residues shy of where the CDR3 ends; the end is completed using the germline J gene. The genes are TRBV5-1 and TRBJ2-3, with 7 bases identical to TRBD1. The CDR3 is 16 amino acids. The ends lost 2 bases at V and 1 base at J; junction bases unmatched: 7. Germline CDR1 reads SGHRS; CDR2 reads YFSETQ. CDR3 DNA (partial): TGCGCCAGCAGCTTAGGAACCGGGACAGGCACAGATACG. This sequence encodes CASSLGTGTGTDT. The full-length CDR3 reads as CASSLGTGTGTDTQYF. The variable domain in full, completed from reference TRBV5-1 and TRBJ2-3, reads KAGVTQTPRYLIKTRGQQVTLSCSPISGHRSVSWYQQTPGQGLQFLFEYFSETQRNKGNFPGRFSGRQFSNSRSEMNVSTLELGDSALYLCASSLGTGTGTDTQYFGPGTRLTVL.

For this clone: The read comes to an end 3 residues before the CDR3 does, leaving the germline J gene to fill in the end. The V gene is TRBV18, the J gene TRBJ1-2, with D maybe TRBD1 (6 bases). V shed 6 bases and J shed 4 bases, with 18 bases lying between them. This CDR3 is built from 15 residues. Germline CDR1 and CDR2: KGHSH and LQKENI. The CDR3 is CASSKLNREGYGYTF. The covered CDR3 bases are TGTGCCAGCTCCAAACTGAACAGGGAGGGCTATGGC.

The sequenced part of the CDR3 DNA is TGTGCCAGCTCACCCCGGACAGGGGACGGCTATAATTCACCA. Protein product: CASSPRTGDGYNSP. The full CDR3 protein is CASSPRTGDGYNSPLFF. The gene calls are TRBV18 and TRBJ1-4, with 9 bases that match TRBD1. The read comes to an end 3 residues before the CDR3 does, leaving the germline J gene to fill in the end. CDR1 is KGHSH and CDR2 is LQKENI in the germline V gene. The CDR3 length is 17 residues. Full variable domain (missing parts from reference TRBV18 and TRBJ1-4): NAGVMQNPRHLVRRRGQEARLRCSPMKGHSHVYWYRQLPEEGLKFMVYLQKENIIDESGMPKERFSAEFPKEGPSILRIQQVVRGDSAAYFCASSPRTGDGYNSPLFFGSGTQLSVL.

On this clone itself: The sequence runs out 3 residues before the end of the CDR3; the remainder is reconstructed from the germline J gene. The V and J genes are TRBV5-1 and TRBJ1-3; maybe TRBD1 (6 bases). Trimming left V 0 bases short and J 4 bases short, with 8 bases between. This CDR3 is 14 amino acids long. Germline CDR1 and CDR2: SGHRS and YFSETQ. CDR3 loop: CASSLDREGNTIYF. Partial CDR3 DNA: TGCGCCAGCAGCTTGGACAGGGAGGGAAACACC.

On this clone itself: The read ends 3 residues shy of where the CDR3 ends; the end is completed using the germline J gene. The genes are TRBV7-9 and TRBJ2-3, with D maybe TRBD1 (6 bases). The V gene's germline CDR1 is SEHNR and CDR2 FQNEAQ (reference sequence). The CDR3 runs to 13 residues. The part of the CDR3 DNA that was read is TGTGCCAGCAGACTCAGGGGCGAGGAGACG. Its protein product is CASRLRGEET. The full-length CDR3 reads as CASRLRGEETQYF.

As for this clone: Read sequence stops 3 residues before the CDR3 end, and the germline J gene provides the missing end. The V gene is TRBV19, the J gene TRBJ1-5, with a tentative D call TRBD1 (5 bases). V lost 4 bases and J 3 bases, leaving 13 bases between the germline ends. Germline lookup yields CDR1 LNHDA and CDR2 SQIVND (reference sequence). The CDR3 is made up of 15 amino acids. The CDR3 loop is CASSKFSRDNQPQHF. The DNA read from the CDR3 is TGTGCCAGTAGTAAGTTCTCCAGGGACAATCAGCCC.

As regards this clone: The read terminates 3 residues before the CDR3 end, so the remaining end is supplied by the germline J gene. The chain links TRBV28 to TRBJ2-5, with D uncertain. V was shortened by 5 bases and J by 5 bases, with 9 bases between the two germline ends. CDR3 size: 12 residues. Germline V gives CDR1 MDHEN, CDR2 SYDVKM. CDR3 region: CASSQKFETQYF. The CDR3 DNA, read in part, is TGTGCCAGCAGTCAGAAGTTCGAGACC.

Notes on this clone: The read terminates 3 residues ahead of where the CDR3 ends, so the germline J gene completes it. This chain joins TRBV19 and TRBJ2-3, with 11 bases lining up with TRBD2. With V trimmed by 5 bases and J by 5 bases, 6 bases remained unmatched. Germline V CDR1 and CDR2: LNHDA, SQIVND (reference sequence). This CDR3 is 15 amino acids long. CDR3 protein: CASSWASGGLDTQYF. The covered CDR3 bases are TGTGCCAGTAGTTGGGCTAGCGGGGGGCTAGATACG.

As concerns this clone: The CDR3 extends 3 residues past the end of the read, so its final part is completed from the germline J gene. The chain couples TRBV28 to TRBJ2-3; weak D call: TRBD2 (5 bases). Deletions cut 6 bases from V and 4 bases from J, with 14 bases between. CDR3 size: 14 residues. Germline V CDR1 and CDR2: MDHEN, SYDVKM. This CDR3 reads CASRISGYADTQYF. Incomplete CDR3 DNA: TGTGCCAGCAGGATTTCGGGGTACGCAGATACG.

Regarding this clone: The DNA ends 3 residues before the CDR3 does, and the rest of the CDR3 is filled in from the germline J gene. This chain joins TRBV10-3 and TRBJ2-7, with D perhaps being TRBD1 or TRBD2 (5 bases each). V lost 6 bases and J lost 0, with 9 bases in between. The CDR3 is 13 residues long. The V gene's germline CDR1 is ENHRY and CDR2 SYGVKD. The CDR3 spells CAIRRGYSYEQYF. Incomplete CDR3 DNA: TGTGCCATCAGGAGGGGATACTCCTACGAG.

With respect to this clone: Read data end 3 residues before the CDR3 end; the end is taken from the germline J gene. The chain uses TRBV5-1 and TRBJ2-3; 7 nucleotides line up with TRBD2. CDR1 and CDR2 (germline): SGHRS, YFSETQ. This CDR3 is built from 12 residues. The CDR3 DNA, read in part, is TGCGCCAGCAGCCCGGGGGGAGAGACG. Its translation is CASSPGGET. The whole CDR3 protein is CASSPGGETQYF.

Notes on this clone: From the germline J gene comes the end of the CDR3, since the read stops 3 residues before it. The chain recombines TRBV5-1 with TRBJ1-5, with D tentatively TRBD1 (5 bases). Trimming cost V 0 bases and J 1 base, with 8 bases left between them. Germline V gene lookup returns CDR1 SGHRS and CDR2 YFSETQ. The length of the CDR3 is 15 residues. The CDR3 DNA, read in part, is TGCGCCAGCAGCTTGGAGGGGCAAAGCAATCAGCCC. It is translated as CASSLEGQSNQP. The CDR3 reads in full as CASSLEGQSNQPQHF.

About this clone itself: The sequence runs out 3 residues before the end of the CDR3; the remainder is reconstructed from the germline J gene. This chain links TRBV20-1 with TRBJ2-3; 9 bases are a match to TRBD2. This CDR3 region has 16 residues. V was clipped by 3 bases and J by 4 bases; unmatched bases: 11. Germline CDR1 and CDR2: DFQATT and SNEGSKA (reference sequence). Partial CDR3 DNA: TGCAGTGCTAGGGGGGTAGGACTAGCGTTCTCAGATACG. It translates to CSARGVGLAFSDT. The complete CDR3 sequence is CSARGVGLAFSDTQYF.

As for this clone: A junction boundary mismatches the germline segment, possibly from a read error. The read ends 3 residues early relative to the CDR3; the germline J gene fills the gap. Other DNA sequences from this sample encode an identical CDR3 as well. The rearrangement uses TRBV2 and TRBJ1-2; TRBD1 matches at 8 bases. CDR1 is SNHLY and CDR2 is FYNNEI in the germline V gene. CDR3 length equals 14 residues. CDR3 in amino acids: CASSVAGGGYGYTF. Partial CDR3 DNA: TGTGCCAGCAGTGTTGCAGGGGGCGGCTATGGA.

For this clone: The read is 3 residues too short to cover the CDR3 end, so that end is filled in from the germline J gene. The V and J genes are TRBV5-1 and TRBJ2-5; 9 bases line up with TRBD2. With V trimmed by 5 bases and J by 2 bases, 10 bases remained unmatched. The CDR3 loop spans 16 amino acids. Germline CDR1 SGHRS, CDR2 YFSETQ. The CDR3 spells CASSAFSGGSQETQYF. The CDR3 DNA, read in part, is TGCGCCAGCAGTGCGTTTAGCGGGGGATCTCAAGAGACC.

On this clone itself: The CDR3 end lies 3 residues beyond the end of the read and is filled in from the germline J gene. The rearrangement links TRBV5-1 to TRBJ2-2; 7 bases line up with TRBD1. The CDR3 consists of 14 residues. In germline, CDR1 is SGHRS, CDR2 YFSETQ. CDR3 sequence reads: CASSSGQPNSPLFF. The DNA read from the CDR3 is TGCGCCAGCAGCTCGGGACAGCCTAATTCACCG. Filled out from reference TRBV5-1 and TRBJ2-2, the complete variable domain reads KAGVTQTPRYLIKTRGQQVTLSCSPISGHRSVSWYQQTPGQGLQFLFEYFSETQRNKGNFPGRFSGRQFSNSRSEMNVSTLELGDSALYLCASSSGQPNSPLFFGEGSRLTVL.

As concerns this clone: The CDR3 goes on 3 residues after the read ends, and that part is filled in from the germline J gene. J is TRBJ1-2 and V is TRBV7-2; D remains ambiguous. CDR1 and CDR2 (germline): SGHTA, FQGNSA. The CDR3 is made up of 15 amino acids. V lost 1 base and J 4 bases, leaving 13 bases between the germline ends. CDR3 DNA, as far as it was read: TGTGCCAGCAGCTTAGTTGGCACGCAGATCTATGGC. It is translated as CASSLVGTQIYG. The CDR3, in full, reads CASSLVGTQIYGYTF.

As concerns this clone: Read coverage stops 3 residues before the CDR3 terminus; the germline J gene supplies the remainder. The chain carries TRBV4-1 and TRBJ1-6; D is unresolved. The CDR3 spans 13 residues. Germline loops: CDR1 MGHRA, CDR2 YSYEKL. Trimming shortened V by 0 bases and J by 8 bases, and 5 bases separated the two germline ends. The CDR3 DNA, read in part, is TGCGCCAGCAGCCAAGATAGGGATTCACCC. It encodes CASSQDRDSP. The entire CDR3 sequence reads CASSQDRDSPLHF.

Comment on this clone: Read data end 3 residues before the CDR3 end; the end is taken from the germline J gene. The chain employs TRBV5-4 and TRBJ2-7; no clear D. The V and J ends lost 4 bases and 6 bases respectively, with 11 bases between them. CDR1 SGHNT and CDR2 YYREEE come from the germline V gene (reference sequence). The CDR3 has 12 amino acids. CDR3 region: CASSLLTGEQYF. CDR3 DNA (partial): TGTGCCAGCAGCCTTTTAACTGGCGAG.

Note on this clone: The CDR3 goes on 3 residues after the read ends, and that part is filled in from the germline J gene. The J gene is TRBJ2-1, the V gene TRBV20-1; 10 bases are shared with TRBD1. The CDR3 is made up of 16 amino acids. Germline trimming cut 4 bases from V and 7 bases from J; bases unmatched to any gene: 13. Germline loops: CDR1 DFQATT, CDR2 SNEGSKA (reference sequence). CDR3: CSAKGSGTGVFNEQFF. Incomplete CDR3 DNA: TGCAGTGCTAAAGGCTCCGGGACAGGGGTTTTTAATGAG.

A remark on this clone: The read falls 3 residues short of the CDR3 end, and the missing part is taken from the germline J gene. The gene calls are TRBV19 and TRBJ1-1; D may be TRBD1 (6 bases). Trimming left V 8 bases short and J 4 bases short, with 14 bases between. The CDR3 sequence is 13 residues long. In germline, CDR1 is LNHDA, CDR2 SQIVND (reference sequence). The CDR3 is CASRSGATTEAFF. The DNA read from the CDR3 is TGTGCCAGTCGCTCAGGGGCGACCACTGAA. The full variable domain, its missing parts supplied by reference TRBV19 and TRBJ1-1, is DGGITQSPKYLFRKEGQNVTLSCEQNLNHDAMYWYRQDPGQGLRLIYYSQIVNDFQKGDIAEGYSVSREKKESFPLTVTSAQKNPTAFYLCASRSGATTEAFFGQGTRLTVV.

Comment on this clone: The read is 3 residues too short to cover the CDR3 end, so that end is filled in from the germline J gene. The rearrangement joins TRBV10-3 to TRBJ2-3; weak D call: TRBD1 (6 bases). From germline, CDR1 is ENHRY and CDR2 SYGVKD. The CDR3 length is 16 residues. CDR3 sequence reads: CAISHPPGVQTPPQYF. CDR3 bases read: TGTGCCATCAGCCACCCCCCAGGGGTCCAAACTCCCCCG.

With regard to this clone: The observed sequence ends 3 residues before the CDR3 terminus, with the missing tail filled in from the germline J gene. The chain links TRBV14 to TRBJ1-2; D is possibly TRBD1 (5 bases). Germline V gene sequence: CDR1 SGHDN, CDR2 FVKESK. Trimming shortened V by 2 bases and J by 7 bases, and 11 bases separated the two germline ends. The CDR3 has 13 amino acids. CDR3 bases read: TGTGCCAGCAGCCAAACCTCGGGGGTTGGC. This sequence encodes CASSQTSGVG. The CDR3, in full, reads CASSQTSGVGYTF.

Remarks on this clone: The CDR3 end lies 3 residues beyond the end of the read and is filled in from the germline J gene. The chain couples TRBV7-3 to TRBJ1-1; tentatively, D is TRBD1 (5 bases). With 10 bases removed from V and 3 bases from J, the gap between germline ends came to 15 bases. Germline V gives CDR1 SGHTA, CDR2 FQGTGA. CDR3 length: 13 amino acids. CDR3 region: CATRGDLYTEAFF. The sequenced part of the CDR3 DNA is TGTGCCACACGGGGGGACCTGTACACTGAA.

Turning to this clone: The CDR3 goes on 3 residues after the read ends, and that part is filled in from the germline J gene. This rearrangement joins TRBV30 to TRBJ1-2; tentative D call: TRBD1 (6 bases). The CDR3 is made up of 14 amino acids. CDR1 is GTSNPN, CDR2 SVGIG, per germline (reference sequence). CDR3 region: CAWSPSLTGQLYTF. The part of the CDR3 DNA that was read is TGTGCCTGGAGCCCTTCCCTTACAGGGCAGCTC.

Remarks on this clone: With the read ending 3 residues before the CDR3 end, the germline J gene is used to fill in that end. The chain links TRBV18 to TRBJ1-1; D uncertain. Germline V gives CDR1 KGHSH, CDR2 LQKENI. The CDR3 loop spans 12 amino acids. The DNA read from the CDR3 is TGTGCCAGCTCACCCCAGTCCCGGGGA. It codes for CASSPQSRG. The complete CDR3 protein is CASSPQSRGAFF.

Of note for this clone: The read ends 3 residues shy of where the CDR3 ends; the end is completed using the germline J gene. The V and J genes are TRBV2 and TRBJ2-3; 11 nucleotides line up with TRBD2. J gave up 4 bases and V 3 bases, and 3 bases lay outside the gene matches. The CDR3 spans 15 residues. CDR1 SNHLY and CDR2 FYNNEI come from the germline V gene. The CDR3 loop reads CASSDELAGADTQYF. CDR3 DNA (partial): TGTGCCAGCAGTGATGAACTAGCGGGAGCAGATACG.